Listed here are 6 T cell receptor beta chains from one sample, sequenced in a study of blood T cells in healthy people across ages. Sample-barcoded 5' priming and a J-beta primer mix drove a second PCR of 7 to 11 cycles. TCRdb re-derived calls from the 5' RACE reads in MiXCR, one entry per CDR3 protein. The top ten hold roughly 34% of the sample, which has hundreds of thousands of distinct CDR3 sequences, roughly 58% seen once. The specimen sequenced was blood. The receptors stem from a man aged 60-69 years in good health.

V usage is TRBV29-1 and J usage is TRBJ1-4; a possible D gene is TRBD1 (6 bases). The length of the CDR3 is 13 residues. Deletions cut 6 bases from V and 5 bases from J, with 13 bases between. The germline V gene encodes CDR1 SQVTM and CDR2 ANQGSEA. The CDR3 DNA sequence: TGCAGCGTGGAGACAGGTGACAATGAAAAACTGTTTTTT. Its translation: CSVETGDNEKLFF.

The chain combines TRBV7-9 with TRBJ2-7; D is unresolved. The germline CDR1 and CDR2 sequences are SEHNR and FQNEAQ (reference sequence). This CDR3 is 14 amino acids long. The V and J ends lost 5 bases and 2 bases respectively, with 13 bases between them. The DNA for the CDR3 is TGTGCCAGCAGCCACACAGTGGGGACCTACGAGCAGTACTTC. As protein: CASSHTVGTYEQYF.

A few counts support this clonotype. The genes are TRBV10-3 and TRBJ1-1; no clear D. Trimming stripped 0 bases from V and 2 bases from J, with 4 bases between. The germline V gene encodes CDR1 ENHRY and CDR2 SYGVKD. The CDR3 is 13 residues long. The CDR3 loop is CAISESPNTEAFF. Written as DNA, the CDR3 is TGTGCCATCAGTGAGTCGCCCAACACTGAAGCTTTCTTT.

The rearrangement links TRBV13 to TRBJ1-6; 9 bases fit TRBD1. Germline V lookup: CDR1 PRHDT, CDR2 FYEKMQ (reference sequence). V lost 4 bases to trimming and J lost 7 bases; unmatched junction nucleotides: 8. The CDR3 totals 16 residues. CDR3 sequence: CASSSSGTGRNSPLHF. In DNA form, the CDR3 reads TGTGCCAGCAGCTCCTCCGGGACAGGGCGGAATTCACCCCTCCACTTT.

The chain links TRBV10-3 to TRBJ1-5, with unresolved D. From germline, CDR1 is ENHRY and CDR2 SYGVKD. There are 15 residues in the CDR3. V lost 3 bases, J lost 1 base, and 10 bases lay in between. CDR3 DNA sequence: TGTGCCATCAGTGAAAGGGATGGAAGCAATCAGCCCCAGCATTTT. It yields the protein CAISERDGSNQPQHF.

This clonotype appeared once. The chain uses TRBV15 and TRBJ2-2; D call uncertain. Trimming stripped 0 bases from V and 5 bases from J, with 7 bases between. The germline V gene encodes CDR1 LNHNV and CDR2 YYDKDF (reference sequence). The CDR3 covers 14 residues. This CDR3 is CATSRDPGTGELFF. The CDR3 coding sequence is TGTGCCACCAGCAGAGATCCGGGTACCGGGGAGCTGTTTTTT.